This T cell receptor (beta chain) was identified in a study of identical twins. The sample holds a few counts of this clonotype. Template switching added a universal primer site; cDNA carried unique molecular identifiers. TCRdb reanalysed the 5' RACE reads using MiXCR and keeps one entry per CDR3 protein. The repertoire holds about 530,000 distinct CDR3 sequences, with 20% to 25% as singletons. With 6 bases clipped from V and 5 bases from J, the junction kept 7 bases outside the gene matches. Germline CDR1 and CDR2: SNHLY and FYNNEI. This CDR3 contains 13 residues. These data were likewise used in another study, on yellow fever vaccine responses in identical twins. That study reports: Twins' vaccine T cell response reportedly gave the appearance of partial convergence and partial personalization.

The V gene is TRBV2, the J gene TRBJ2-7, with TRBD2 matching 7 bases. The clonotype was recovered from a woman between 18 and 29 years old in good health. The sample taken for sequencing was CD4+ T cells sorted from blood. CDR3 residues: CASSPLTSNEQYF. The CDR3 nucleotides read TGTGCCAGCAGCCCCCTGACTAGCAACGAGCAGTACTTC.